A selection of T cell receptor beta chains follows, all from one sample in a study of shared clonotypes between healthy human individuals. The protocol was immunoSEQ multiplex PCR, while the TCRdb copy is restricted to in-frame clones and leaves out a portion. Altogether about 820,000 clones are present, 90% to 95% being singletons, with the ten largest covering under 30%. Sequenced material: naive CD8+ T cells sorted from blood. The receptors here all came from a man aged 25 to 45 in good health. CDR3s include the opening cysteine and the closing phenylalanine or tryptophan. D genes are given only for firm matches. A clone size is listed for some rows: how often the clone was seen (once, few, many), or a class if it is expanded.

CDR3 DNA: TGTGCCAGCAGTGAACAAATCGGGAACTATGGCTACACCTTC
CDR3 protein: CASSEQIGNYGYTF
J gene: TRBJ1-2
V gene: TRBV6-1
D gene: NA
clone size: NA

CDR3 DNA: TGTGCCAGTACAGGGGACTCCTACGAGCAGTACTTC
CDR3 protein: CASTGDSYEQYF
J gene: TRBJ2-7
V gene: TRBV19
D gene: NA
clone size: NA

CDR3 DNA: TGTGCCAGCAGCTTATACGGAGGGAATGAGCAGTTCTTC
CDR3 protein: CASSLYGGNEQFF
J gene: TRBJ2-1
V gene: TRBV7-2
D gene: NA
clone size: NA

CDR3 DNA: TGTGCCAGCAGCCCGAATAGGGTCGGAGAAAAACTGTTTTTT
CDR3 protein: CASSPNRVGEKLFF
J gene: TRBJ1-4
V gene: TRBV7-2
D gene: NA
clone size: NA

CDR3 DNA: TGCAGCGCTGGGACTTCCGAGCAGTACTTC
CDR3 protein: CSAGTSEQYF
J gene: TRBJ2-7
V gene: TRBV29-1
D gene: NA
clone size: once

CDR3 DNA: TGTGCCAGCAGCCAAGGGGGCGGAGGCACTGAAGCTTTCTTT
CDR3 protein: CASSQGGGGTEAFF
J gene: TRBJ1-1
V gene: TRBV9
D gene: TRBD1
clone size: NA

CDR3 DNA: TGTGCCAGTAGTATCGGGGGAGGATTGTACAATGAGCAGTTCTTC
CDR3 protein: CASSIGGGLYNEQFF
J gene: TRBJ2-1
V gene: TRBV19
D gene: NA
clone size: NA

CDR3 DNA: TGTGCCAGCAGCAGTCGACTAGCGGGGGACTACGAGCAGTACTTC
CDR3 protein: CASSSRLAGDYEQYF
J gene: TRBJ2-7
V gene: TRBV7-9
D gene: TRBD2
clone size: once

CDR3 DNA: TGTGCCAGCAGCCGCCGGGTGGGACAGGACTACGAGCAGTACTTC
CDR3 protein: CASSRRVGQDYEQYF
J gene: TRBJ2-7
V gene: TRBV7-6
D gene: TRBD1
clone size: NA

CDR3 DNA: TGTGCCAGCAGCTCCCCGGGGCGCGGAAATGAGCAGTTCTTC
CDR3 protein: CASSSPGRGNEQFF
J gene: TRBJ2-1
V gene: TRBV11-1
D gene: NA
clone size: NA

CDR3 DNA: TGTGCCAGCAGTTTATCCAGGGCCTACGAGCAGTACTTC
CDR3 protein: CASSLSRAYEQYF
J gene: TRBJ2-7
V gene: TRBV27
D gene: NA
clone size: NA

CDR3 DNA: TGTGCCACCAGCATCCTCCCAAACAGGGGGACAGGGGGCAATCAGCCCCAGCATTTT
CDR3 protein: CATSILPNRGTGGNQPQHF
J gene: TRBJ1-5
V gene: TRBV15
D gene: TRBD1
clone size: NA

CDR3 DNA: TGTGCCAGCAGCGGGACAGGGTACAATGAGCAGTTCTTC
CDR3 protein: CASSGTGYNEQFF
J gene: TRBJ2-1
V gene: TRBV6-1
D gene: TRBD1
clone size: NA

CDR3 DNA: TGTGCCAGCACTTTGAGGGGCAACGGACCCTACGAGCAGTACTTC
CDR3 protein: CASTLRGNGPYEQYF
J gene: TRBJ2-7
V gene: TRBV7-8
D gene: NA
clone size: NA

CDR3 DNA: TGTGCCATCAACGCGGGGTACGAGCAGTACTTC
CDR3 protein: CAINAGYEQYF
J gene: TRBJ2-7
V gene: TRBV10-3
D gene: NA
clone size: NA

CDR3 DNA: TGTGCCAGCACCCGACTAGCGGGAGGTTTCACAGATACGCAGTATTTT
CDR3 protein: CASTRLAGGFTDTQYF
J gene: TRBJ2-3
V gene: TRBV27
D gene: TRBD2
clone size: NA

CDR3 DNA: TGTGCCAGCAGTTTTCGGAGACAGGGGGTTAACTATGGCTACACCTTC
CDR3 protein: CASSFRRQGVNYGYTF
J gene: TRBJ1-2
V gene: TRBV28
D gene: TRBD1
clone size: NA

CDR3 DNA: TGCGCCAGCAGCTCCCATATTGACAGGGGCACTAATGAAAAACTGTTTTTT
CDR3 protein: CASSSHIDRGTNEKLFF
J gene: TRBJ1-4
V gene: TRBV5-1
D gene: TRBD1
clone size: NA

CDR3 DNA: TGCGCCAGCAGCCAAGATCATGTCATCGGGGCGAACACTGAAGCTTTCTTT
CDR3 protein: CASSQDHVIGANTEAFF
J gene: TRBJ1-1
V gene: TRBV4-1
D gene: NA
clone size: NA

CDR3 DNA: TGTGCCAGCAGCTTGTCCGTAGGGCGGGGTAATGAAAAACTGTTTTTT
CDR3 protein: CASSLSVGRGNEKLFF
J gene: TRBJ1-4
V gene: TRBV5-6
D gene: NA
clone size: many

CDR3 DNA: TGTGCCAGCGGCTTAAGGGGAGACATTCAGTACTTC
CDR3 protein: CASGLRGDIQYF
J gene: TRBJ2-4
V gene: TRBV11-2
D gene: NA
clone size: NA

CDR3 DNA: TGTGCCAGCAGCCATAATCCGGGACTACACACAGATACGCAGTATTTT
CDR3 protein: CASSHNPGLHTDTQYF
J gene: TRBJ2-3
V gene: TRBV9
D gene: TRBD2
clone size: NA